The rows below give T cell receptor beta chains drawn from one sample of a study of regulatory T cells in long-lasting Graves disease. TCRdb itself ran the multiplex PCR reads through MiXCR, one entry per CDR3 protein. This sample has 580,000 or so distinct CDR3 sequences; about 16% occur once, and the top ten carry around 13%. The same sample was also studied in work on T cells in Graves' hyperthyroidism and ophthalmopathy.

Sample: peripheral blood mononuclear cells (PBMCs), taken at new diagnosis, from a patient treated with antithyroid drugs. The receptors were gathered from a man between 18 and 29 years old with Graves disease. CDR3s include the opening cysteine and the closing phenylalanine or tryptophan. A D gene is named only where the DNA matches it firmly. Some rows mark clone size as missing; the rest say once, few, many or name a class of expanded clone.

clone_size	v_call	cdr3_length	j_call	d_call	cdr3_nt	cdr3_aa
.	TRBV12-3/TRBV12-4	15	TRBJ1-6	TRBD1	TGTGCCAGCAGGGGGGACAGGGGCTATAATTCACCCCTCCACTTT	CASRGDRGYNSPLHF
.	TRBV19	14	TRBJ2-7	TRBD1	TGTGCCAGTAGTATGGGACAGGACCTTTACGAGCAGTACTTC	CASSMGQDLYEQYF
few	TRBV20-1	14	TRBJ2-3	.	TGCAGTGCTGGGCAGGGAGGTACCACAGATACGCAGTATTTT	CSAGQGGTTDTQYF
many	TRBV12-3/TRBV12-4	13	TRBJ1-2	.	TGTGCCAGCAGCCTCGTCAGGGCCTATGGCTACACCTTC	CASSLVRAYGYTF
few	TRBV27	16	TRBJ1-6	TRBD1	TGTGCCAGCAGTCCCAGGGGGAGCTCCTATAATTCACCCCTCCACTTT	CASSPRGSSYNSPLHF
many	TRBV6-2/TRBV6-3	12	TRBJ2-3	.	TGTGCCAGCGGGGGACCGAGTAATACGCAGTATTTT	CASGGPSNTQYF
.	TRBV6-4	13	TRBJ1-2	TRBD1	TGTGCCAGCAGGCCGGGACAGGGTTCAGTCTACACCTTC	CASRPGQGSVYTF
.	TRBV7-8	12	TRBJ1-1	.	TGTGCCAGCAGCTTACGTGGGGGTCGAGCTTTCTTT	CASSLRGGRAFF
many	TRBV12-3/TRBV12-4	15	TRBJ1-2	TRBD1	TGTGCCAGCAGGAACAGAGACAGGGGTGACTATGGCTACACCTTC	CASRNRDRGDYGYTF
many	TRBV7-6	13	TRBJ2-7	TRBD1	TGTGCCAGCAGCTGGGGACAGTTCTACGAGCAGTACTTC	CASSWGQFYEQYF
.	TRBV12-3/TRBV12-4	13	TRBJ1-2	.	TGTGCCAGCAGTGAAGACTGGGGGGCTGGCTACACCTTC	CASSEDWGAGYTF